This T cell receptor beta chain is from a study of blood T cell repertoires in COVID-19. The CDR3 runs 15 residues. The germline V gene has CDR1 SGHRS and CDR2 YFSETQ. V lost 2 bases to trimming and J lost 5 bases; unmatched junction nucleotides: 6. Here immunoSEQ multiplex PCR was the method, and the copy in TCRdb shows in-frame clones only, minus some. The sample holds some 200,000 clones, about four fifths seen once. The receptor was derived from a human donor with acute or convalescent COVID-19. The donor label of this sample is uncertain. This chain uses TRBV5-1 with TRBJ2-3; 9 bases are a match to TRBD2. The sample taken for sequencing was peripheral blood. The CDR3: CASSFGGRAGDTQYF. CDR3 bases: TGCGCCAGCAGCTTCGGCGGGAGGGCCGGAGATACGCAGTATTTT.